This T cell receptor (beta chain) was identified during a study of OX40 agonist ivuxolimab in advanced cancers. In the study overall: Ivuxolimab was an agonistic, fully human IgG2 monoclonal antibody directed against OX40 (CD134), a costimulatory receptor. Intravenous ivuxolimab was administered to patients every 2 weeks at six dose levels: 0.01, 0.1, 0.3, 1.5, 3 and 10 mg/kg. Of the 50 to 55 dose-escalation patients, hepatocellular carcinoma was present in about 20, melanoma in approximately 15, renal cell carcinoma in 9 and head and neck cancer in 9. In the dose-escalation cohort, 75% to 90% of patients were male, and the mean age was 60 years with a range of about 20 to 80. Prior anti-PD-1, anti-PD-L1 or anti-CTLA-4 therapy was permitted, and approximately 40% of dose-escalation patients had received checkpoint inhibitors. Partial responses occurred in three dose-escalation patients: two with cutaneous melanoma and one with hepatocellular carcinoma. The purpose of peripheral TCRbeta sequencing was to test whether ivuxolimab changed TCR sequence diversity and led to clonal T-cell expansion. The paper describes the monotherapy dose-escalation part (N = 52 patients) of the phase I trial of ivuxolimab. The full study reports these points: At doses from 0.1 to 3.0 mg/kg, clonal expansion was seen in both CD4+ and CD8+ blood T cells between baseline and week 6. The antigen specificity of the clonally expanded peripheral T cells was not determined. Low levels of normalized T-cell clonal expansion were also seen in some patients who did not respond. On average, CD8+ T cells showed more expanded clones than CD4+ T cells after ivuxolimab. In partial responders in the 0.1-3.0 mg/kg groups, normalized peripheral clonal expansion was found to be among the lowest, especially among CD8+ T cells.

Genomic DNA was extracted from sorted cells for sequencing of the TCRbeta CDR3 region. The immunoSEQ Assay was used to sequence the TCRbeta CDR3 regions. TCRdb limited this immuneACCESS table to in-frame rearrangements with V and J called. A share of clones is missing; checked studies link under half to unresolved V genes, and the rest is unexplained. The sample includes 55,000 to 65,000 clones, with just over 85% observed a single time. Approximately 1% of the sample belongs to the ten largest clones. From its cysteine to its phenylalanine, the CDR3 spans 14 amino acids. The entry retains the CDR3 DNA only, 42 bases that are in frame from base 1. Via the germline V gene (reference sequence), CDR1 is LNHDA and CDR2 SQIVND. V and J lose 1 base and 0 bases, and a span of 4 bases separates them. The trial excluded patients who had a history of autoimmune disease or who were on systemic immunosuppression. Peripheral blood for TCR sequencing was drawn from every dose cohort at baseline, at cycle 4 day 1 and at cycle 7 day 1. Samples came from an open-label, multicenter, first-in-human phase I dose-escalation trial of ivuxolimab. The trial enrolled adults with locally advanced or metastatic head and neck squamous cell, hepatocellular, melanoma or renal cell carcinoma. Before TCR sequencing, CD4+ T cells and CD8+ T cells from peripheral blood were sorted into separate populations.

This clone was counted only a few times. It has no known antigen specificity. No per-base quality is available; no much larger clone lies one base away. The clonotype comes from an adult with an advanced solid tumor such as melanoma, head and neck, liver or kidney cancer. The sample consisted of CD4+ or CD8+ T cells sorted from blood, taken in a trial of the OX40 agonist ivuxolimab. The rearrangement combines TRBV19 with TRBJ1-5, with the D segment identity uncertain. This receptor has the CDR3 CASSIGYSNQPQHF. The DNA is TGTGCCAGTAGTATAGGTTATAGCAATCAGCCCCAGCATTTT.